The source of this T cell receptor beta chain is a study of blood T cell repertoires in COVID-19. Study context: Sample material is recorded as cDNA or gDNA derived from T cells, B-cell-depleted T cells, or PBMCs.

The data were produced by immunoSEQ multiplex PCR, yet TCRdb's version contains in-frame clones alone and is incomplete. Seen here are about 210,000 clones, 75% to 90% observed once, and the top ten hold around 4%. Those who participated ranged in age from roughly 18 to 100 years and resided in 20 to 30 US areas. Participants' own reports of clinical history determined their cohort assignment. A COVID-19 case was met by exposed participants within 2 weeks before study entry. Germline lookup yields CDR1 SGHTA and CDR2 FQGNSA. There are 16 residues in the CDR3. With 5 bases removed from V and 7 bases from J, the gap between germline ends came to 21 bases. This clone was seen a single time.

This chain uses TRBV7-2 with TRBJ2-1, with D maybe TRBD1 (5 bases). This receptor was identified in a woman aged 25 to 39 who had been exposed to COVID-19. Sequenced: PBMCs or T cells enriched from blood (not recorded which). The CDR3 region is CASSQRRQGGRNEQFF. DNA of the CDR3: TGTGCCAGCAGCCAACGAAGGCAGGGTGGGCGGAATGAGCAGTTCTTC.